Below, 24 T cell receptor beta chains from the same sample are listed, as sequenced in a study of blood T cells in healthy people across ages. Sample-barcoded 5' priming and a J-beta primer mix drove a second PCR of roughly 6 to 12 cycles. TCRdb reprocessed the 5' RACE reads with MiXCR, giving one entry per CDR3 protein. The table lists about 280,000 distinct CDR3 sequences, less than 30% of them singletons, with 29% in the top ten. Specimen: blood. These receptors were obtained from a woman in her seventies in good health.

The chain links TRBV12-3 or TRBV12-4 to TRBJ2-7, with 8 bases aligning to TRBD2. The CDR3 is 15 amino acids. J lost 2 bases, V lost 6 bases, and 9 bases had no gene match. DNA for the CDR3: TGTGCCAGCAGCCCTGCGGGACTAGAGGCCTACGAGCAGTACTTC. Protein product: CASSPAGLEAYEQYF.

The V and J genes are TRBV20-1 and TRBJ1-4; the D gene is possibly TRBD1 (5 bases). Germline assignment: CDR1 DFQATT and CDR2 SNEGSKA (reference sequence). There are 13 residues in the CDR3. Trimming left V 3 bases short and J 8 bases short, with 13 bases between. The CDR3 loop reads CSASLQAGEKLFF. CDR3 sequence (DNA): TGCAGTGCTAGTTTACAGGCCGGGGAAAAACTGTTTTTT.

This chain joins TRBV7-9 and TRBJ2-3; 9 bases are shared with TRBD2. The CDR3 spans 15 residues. CDR1 and CDR2 (germline): SEHNR, FQNEAQ (reference sequence). V lost 4 bases and J lost 3; bases outside the gene matches: 5. The CDR3, as DNA: TGTGCCAGCAGCTCGAGCGGGAGGTTTACAGATACGCAGTATTTT. Translation: CASSSSGRFTDTQYF.

The table lists this clonotype with many counts. This chain connects TRBV9 to TRBJ2-7, with 7 bases matching TRBD2. The length of the CDR3 is 15 residues. The germline gives CDR1 SGDLS, CDR2 YYNGEE. Unmatched junction bases numbered 6, after V lost 3 bases and J lost 0 bases. The CDR3 sequence is CASSGPSSGSYEQYF. The DNA of the CDR3 is TGTGCCAGCAGCGGTCCCTCTAGCGGCTCCTACGAGCAGTACTTC. The full variable domain, completed using reference TRBV9 and TRBJ2-7, is DSGVTQTPKHLITATGQRVTLRCSPRSGDLSVYWYQQSLDQGLQFLIQYYNGEERAKGNILERFSAQQFPDLHSELNLSSLELGDSALYFCASSGPSSGSYEQYFGPGTRLTVT.

This clonotype was found a few times. V usage is TRBV5-1 and J usage is TRBJ2-5; no clear D gene. The DNA end is more similar to TRBJ2-7, so the J call may be wrong. Germline loops: CDR1 SGHRS, CDR2 YFSETQ. There are 16 residues in the CDR3. This CDR3 is CASSPTTDGRNYEQYF. The CDR3 DNA reads TGCGCCAGCAGCCCTACTACTGACGGACGTAACTACGAGCAGTACTTC.

This clonotype has more than one count but fewer than ten. This chain connects TRBV29-1 to TRBJ2-4; D gene unclear. CDR1 and CDR2 (germline): SQVTM, ANQGSEA. Trimming removed 7 bases from V and 8 bases from J, with 12 bases in between. This CDR3 comprises 11 residues. CDR3 bases: TGCAGCGCGGAAAGTACAGACATTCAGTACTTC. Residues: CSAESTDIQYF.

V gene TRBV18 combines with J gene TRBJ2-7; 7 positions agree with TRBD1. The CDR3 extends over 16 amino acids. V lost 4 bases, J lost 0 bases, and 9 bases stayed unmatched. Germline values: CDR1 KGHSH, CDR2 LQKENI. The CDR3 here is CASSLGNRGGSYEQYF. DNA for the CDR3: TGTGCCAGCTCACTCGGCAACAGGGGTGGCTCCTACGAGCAGTACTTC.

The gene calls are TRBV29-1 and TRBJ2-1; D is possibly TRBD1 or TRBD2 (5 bases each). V was pared by 7 bases and J by 7 bases, with 20 bases between. Germline V lookup: CDR1 SQVTM, CDR2 ANQGSEA. There are 14 residues in the CDR3. CDR3 DNA: TGCAGCGCCTATGGGGTGGGGCGGACTAATGAGCAGTTCTTC. Translating gives CSAYGVGRTNEQFF.

The chain joins TRBV7-3 to TRBJ1-1, with unresolved D. Germline V gene data show CDR1 as SGHTA and CDR2 as FQGTGA. V dropped 5 bases and J dropped 0 bases, with 13 bases sitting between them. This CDR3 has 15 residues. The CDR3 spells CASSPQDGLNTEAFF. The CDR3 nucleotides are TGTGCCAGCAGCCCCCAGGACGGATTGAACACTGAAGCTTTCTTT.

This chain uses TRBV6-1 with TRBJ2-4, with a weak D call TRBD1 (5 bases). The germline gives CDR1 MNHNS, CDR2 SASEGT. This CDR3 is 16 amino acids long. V was trimmed by 5 bases and J by 1 base, leaving 15 bases between them. As DNA, the CDR3 is TGTGCCAGCAGTCCCCGGACACGTCGGGCCAAAAACATTCAGTACTTC. Amino acids: CASSPRTRRAKNIQYF.

The sample holds a few counts of this clonotype. The CDR3 carries no conserved terminal phenylalanine or tryptophan, so it likely arises from a read error. The rearrangement uses TRBV20-1 and TRBJ1-2, with D perhaps TRBD1 (6 bases). Germline CDR1 is DFQATT and CDR2 is SNEGSKA (reference sequence). The length of the CDR3 is 12 residues. The ends were cut back, 5 bases at V and 8 bases at J, with 15 bases in the middle. The CDR3 DNA follows: TGCAGTGCTCCCCGGGGGGCGCAGGGCTACACCCTC. It codes for CSAPRGAQGYTL.

This chain uses TRBV7-8 with TRBJ1-1; tentative D call: TRBD1 (5 bases). Germline assignment: CDR1 SGHVS and CDR2 FQNEAQ. Trimming pared 7 bases from V and 1 base from J, leaving 13 bases between. The CDR3 length is 14 residues. DNA for the CDR3: TGTGCCAGCACCTCAGGGCACCAGAACACTGAAGCTTTCTTT. This codes for CASTSGHQNTEAFF.

V and J are TRBV9 and TRBJ2-5; TRBD2 aligns across 8 bases. The DNA end lines up better with TRBJ2-1; the J call may be wrong. Germline CDR1 SGDLS, CDR2 YYNGEE. The CDR3 is made up of 16 amino acids. CDR3 protein: CASSQTLAASYNEQFF. Written as DNA, the CDR3 is TGTGCCAGCAGCCAGACACTAGCGGCCTCCTACAATGAGCAGTTCTTC.

This sequence joins TRBV13 and TRBJ2-1; 8 bases agree with TRBD2. This CDR3 is 15 amino acids long. Germline lookup yields CDR1 PRHDT and CDR2 FYEKMQ (reference sequence). The J segment lost 7 bases and the V segment lost 5 bases, leaving 10 bases of the junction unmatched. In DNA form, the CDR3 reads TGTGCCAGCAGCACCAGCGGGAGTGTTAGAAATGAGCAGTTCTTC. This gives the protein CASSTSGSVRNEQFF. Full variable domain (missing parts from reference TRBV13 and TRBJ2-1): AAGVIQSPRHLIKEKRETATLKCYPIPRHDTVYWYQQGPGQDPQFLISFYEKMQSDKGSIPDRFSAQQFSDYHSELNMSSLELGDSALYFCASSTSGSVRNEQFFGPGTRLTVL.

This clonotype was seen ten or more times. This chain connects TRBV27 to TRBJ1-2; 7 bases agree with TRBD1. Germline V gene sequence: CDR1 MNHEY, CDR2 SMNVEV (reference sequence). V trimming: 4 bases; J trimming: 8 bases; junction bases outside the gene matches: 7. This CDR3 comprises 13 residues. The CDR3 nucleotides are TGTGCCAGCAGTTCACAGGGGACTGGGGGCTACACCTTC. Its translation is CASSSQGTGGYTF.

The chain recombines TRBV12-3 or TRBV12-4 with TRBJ2-5, with 9 positions matching TRBD1. V gave up 6 bases and J gave up 3 bases; unmatched junction bases: 8. The CDR3 has 15 residues. CDR3 sequence: CASRDSGQGKETQYF. CDR3 DNA: TGTGCCAGCAGAGATTCCGGACAGGGGAAAGAGACCCAGTACTTC.

In its sample, this clonotype was seen a few times. The V and J genes are TRBV12-3 or TRBV12-4 and TRBJ2-5; D could derive from TRBD1 or TRBD2 (7 bases each). This CDR3 has 14 residues. Trimming took 4 bases from V and 4 from J, leaving 13 bases between them. The CDR3 nucleotides are TGTGCCAGCAGTTCAACAGGGGAGGGAGAGACCCAGTACTTC. Its translation: CASSSTGEGETQYF.

This clonotype came up a few times. This chain connects TRBV27 to TRBJ1-2; 9 bases align to TRBD1. Germline CDR1 is MNHEY and CDR2 is SMNVEV (reference sequence). The CDR3 has 13 amino acids. J lost 6 bases, V lost 6 bases, and 5 bases had no gene match. The CDR3 coding sequence is TGTGCCAGCAGACCACAGGGGGCGGATGGCTACACCTTC. Translation gives CASRPQGADGYTF.

The rearrangement uses TRBV5-1 and TRBJ2-7, with unresolved D. This CDR3 contains 12 residues. CDR1 is SGHRS and CDR2 is YFSETQ in the germline V gene. V lost 0 bases and J lost 12, with 13 bases in between. The CDR3 region is CASSLAKDVLYF. The CDR3 DNA reads as TGCGCCAGCAGCTTGGCCAAGGACGTACTGTACTTC.

This clonotype was seen ten or more times. The V and J genes are TRBV7-2 and TRBJ2-5; D is perhaps TRBD1 (6 bases). The CDR3 extends over 13 amino acids. V lost 1 base to trimming and J lost 4 bases, with 7 bases between them. Germline V gives CDR1 SGHTA, CDR2 FQGNSA. As DNA, the CDR3 is TGTGCCAGCAGCTTAGGCAGGGGAGAGACCCAGTACTTC. As protein: CASSLGRGETQYF.

The CDR3 sequence is CSVEGPKNIQYF. The CDR3 DNA reads TGCAGCGTTGAGGGTCCCAAAAACATTCAGTACTTC. The chain uses TRBV29-1 and TRBJ2-4; D is ambiguous. Trimming pared 3 bases from V and 2 bases from J, leaving 5 bases between. The CDR3 loop spans 12 amino acids. CDR1 and CDR2 from the germline V gene are SQVTM and ANQGSEA.

The chain employs TRBV4-3 and TRBJ1-5, with TRBD1 matching over 8 bases. Germline CDR1 LGHNA, CDR2 YSLEER. This CDR3 is built from 14 residues. Trimming took 0 bases from V and 8 from J; bases not matched to a gene: 3. CDR3 nucleotides: TGCGCCAGCAGCCAAGACAGGGGGCAAGAGCCCCAGCATTTT. This encodes CASSQDRGQEPQHF.

In its sample, this clonotype was seen once. V and J are TRBV20-1 and TRBJ2-2, with D tentatively TRBD2 (6 bases). Germline V gene lookup returns CDR1 DFQATT and CDR2 SNEGSKA (reference sequence). Trimming left V 1 base short and J 5 bases short, with 17 bases between. CDR3 length: 16 residues. CDR3 sequence: CSARGAGSGLTGELFF. DNA for the CDR3: TGCAGTGCTAGAGGGGCGGGAAGCGGGTTAACCGGGGAGCTGTTTTTT.

This clonotype appeared a few times. The chain joins TRBV4-2 to TRBJ1-1; 10 bases line up with TRBD1. Trimming cost V 5 bases and J 8 bases; bases outside gene matches: 11. Looked up from germline, CDR1 is LGHNA and CDR2 is YNFKEQ. This CDR3 is built from 15 residues. The CDR3 region has the DNA TGTGCCAGCAGCGAAGGACAGGGGGGGAGCACCGAAGCTTTCTTT. Its protein is CASSEGQGGSTEAFF.